This T cell receptor (beta chain) was recovered during a study of vaccination effects on CD4 cells after COVID-19. Study outcomes and limitations: In vaccinees who were healthy, merely 1 out of 255 vaccine-induced clones cross-reacted with common cold coronaviruses. There was marked clonal contraction among infection- and vaccine-induced clones late after vaccination.

Sequencing in the ViraFEST assay came after antigen-specific CD4+ T cells had been expanded with viral peptide pools, which were used to stimulate PBMC. Upon completion of more than eight days in culture, CD4+ T cells were isolated. Every participant took two doses of the BNT162b2 or mRNA-1273 vaccine. Cells had half their medium changed to IL-2 medium on days 3 and 7. This clone was observed a few times. As yet, its antigen is unknown. CDR3 length: 15 amino acids. Germline CDR1 is SGHRS and CDR2 is YFSETQ. The V gene lost 4 bases and the J gene lost 0 bases, with 11 bases spanning the gap. TCRdb keeps only in-frame clones here, not all; method: immunoSEQ multiplex PCR. The table includes roughly 70,000 clones, approximately 76% detected once.

This receptor was identified in a human donor who received a COVID-19 vaccine. V and J are TRBV5-1 and TRBJ2-1; D call uncertain. The material sequenced was CD4+ T cells from PBMCs cultured with HCoV-OC43 spike peptides, taken after COVID-19 vaccination. Documented subset: HCoV-OC43 spike overlapping peptide pool stimulation. CDR3 protein: CASSRDGSSYNEQFF. The CDR3 DNA reads TGCGCCAGCAGCCGTGACGGCAGCTCCTACAATGAGCAGTTCTTC.